The 3 T cell receptor beta chains below all came from one sample that was sequenced in a study of Ad26.COV2.S vaccination and SARS-CoV-2 variants. The protocol was immunoSEQ multiplex PCR, while the TCRdb copy is restricted to in-frame clones and leaves out a portion. The table includes some 350,000 clones, 90% detected once. The treatment was: around 19 received Ad26.COV2.S at low or high dose, single or two shots; about five received placebo; per-sample allocation not given. Day 63 following the first vaccine or placebo injection was when the samples were taken. Sequences were derived from peripheral blood, sampled in a trial of Ad26.COV2.S vaccine versus placebo. The receptors originated from a person aged 18 to 59 who received the Ad26.COV2.S COVID-19 vaccine or a placebo.

The chain combines TRBV3-1 (or the pseudogene TRBV3-2) with TRBJ2-3; 10 bases are shared with TRBD2. Trimming at V came to 4 bases and at J to 3 bases, leaving 7 bases not matched to a gene. The CDR3 has 16 residues. CDR1 is LGHDT, CDR2 YNNKEL, per germline (reference sequence). The CDR3 sequence is CASSLLQRGGTDTQYF. In nucleotides, the CDR3 is TGTGCCAGCAGCCTCCTGCAGCGGGGGGGAACAGATACGCAGTATTTT.

The chain uses TRBV6-2 or TRBV6-3 and TRBJ1-5; 7 bases map to TRBD1. Trimming took 2 bases from V and 2 from J; bases not matched to a gene: 12. The CDR3 runs 18 residues. CDR1 is MNHEY and CDR2 is SVGEGT in the germline V gene. The CDR3, as DNA: TGTGCCAGCAGTTACGACCTAGGGGGCCCAAGGGGCAATCAGCCCCAGCATTTT. This codes for CASSYDLGGPRGNQPQHF.

The chain employs TRBV6-2 or TRBV6-3 and TRBJ2-2; TRBD2 matches 7 bases. Trimming at V came to 2 bases and at J to 1 base, leaving 7 bases not matched to a gene. Germline V gives CDR1 MNHEY, CDR2 SVGEGT. The CDR3 is 17 amino acids. The CDR3 region has the DNA TGTGCCAGCAGTTACGTCGTTAGCGGGTTGAACACCGGGGAGCTGTTTTTT. Its translation: CASSYVVSGLNTGELFF.